This TCR beta chain was sequenced in a study of cytomegalovirus exposure and HLA in healthy donors. Study-wide findings and caveats: The authors judged a highly shared variant cluster likely a sequencing artifact. Some V segments, TRBV6-2 and TRBV6-3 among them, were indistinguishable and were therefore excluded. Available immune exposure information was restricted to CMV serostatus only. TCR beta chain V- and J-gene trimming was linked, in a later analysis, to a missense variant in DCLRE1C.

Germline loops: CDR1 LNHDA, CDR2 SQIVND (reference sequence). The CDR3 length is 16 residues. V was pared by 4 bases and J by 1 base, with 17 bases between. In the case of this clone: What it binds is not known.

The PCR used 60 Vbeta and 13 Jbeta primers. Libraries were prepared by immunoSEQ multiplex PCR; TCRdb keeps only in-frame clonotypes and omits some of them. The sample has tens of thousands of clones; over 75% are singletons. The V gene is TRBV19, the J gene TRBJ2-7; D might be TRBD1 (7 bases). This receptor was taken from a male donor in good health and CMV-seropositive. Specimen: PBMCs. The chain's CDR3 is CASSTQGGRESYEQYF. The CDR3 nucleotides read TGTGCCAGTAGTACCCAGGGGGGTAGAGAATCCTACGAGCAGTACTTC.